This is a list of T cell receptor beta chains from one sample in a study of molecular identifiers for immune sequencing clone quantification. Using its own MiXCR run on the PCR reads, TCRdb lists one record per CDR3 protein. The sample yields under 800,000 distinct CDR3 sequences, about 25% seen once. The sequenced sample was naive CD8+ T cells from blood, with Jurkat cell RNA spiked in. The receptors originated from a human donor in good health. Some libraries in this study had Jurkat cell RNA spiked in. The CDR3 runs from the conserved cysteine through the conserved F or W. Each record gives: clone size, D gene, V gene, J gene, CDR3 DNA, CDR3 protein. The D gene is left open where the match is weak. Size is omitted from some rows. Given values are once, few, many or a class for expanded clones.

>.|.|TRBV20-1|TRBJ1-1
TGCACTCCTAGTGTAGGGCTTGAAGCTTTCTTT
CTPSVGLEAFF
>few|.|TRBV3-1|TRBJ2-5
TGTGCCAGCAGCCAAGCTTTGTATGAGGGGGTAGAGACCCAGTACTTC
CASSQALYEGVETQYF
>.|TRBD2|TRBV9|TRBJ2-7
TGTGCCAGCAGCCCCACGGGAACGGTAGCGGGTGAGCAGTACTTC
CASSPTGTVAGEQYF
>many|TRBD1|TRBV4-1|TRBJ1-5
TGCGCCAGCAGCCAATCGGACAGGCAAAATCAGCCCCAGCATTTT
CASSQSDRQNQPQHF
>few|.|TRBV27|TRBJ1-1
TGTGCCAGCAGTTCACGACAAGACACGCCGGAAGCTTTCTTT
CASSSRQDTPEAFF
>.|TRBD1|TRBV5-1|TRBJ2-2
TGCGCCAGCAGCGAAGGGACAGTCGGTCTGAACACCGGGGAGCTGTTTTTT
CASSEGTVGLNTGELFF
>many|.|TRBV29-1|TRBJ1-6
TGCAGCGTTGAATCGGAGGGCAGTCTCCACTTT
CSVESEGSLHF
>.|.|TRBV27|TRBJ1-1
TGTGCCAGCAGTTTATCGGGGGATCCTGAAGCTTTCTTT
CASSLSGDPEAFF
>many|TRBD2|TRBV7-2|TRBJ2-7
TGTGCCAGCAGCTCGAGTAGCGGGGGGAACTACGAGCAGTACTTC
CASSSSSGGNYEQYF
>many|TRBD1|TRBV12-5|TRBJ1-1
TGTGCTAGTGGTTGGACAGGGGGCCTTGAAGCTTTCTTT
CASGWTGGLEAFF
>many|TRBD1|TRBV13|TRBJ1-1
TGTGCCAGCAGCCCCGAAGGACAGGGACGGTCTGAAGCTTTCTTT
CASSPEGQGRSEAFF
>many|.|TRBV4-1|TRBJ1-5
TGCGCCAGCAGCCAAGATCGAGAGTATAGCAATCAGCCCCAGCATTTT
CASSQDREYSNQPQHF
>few|TRBD1|TRBV6-2/TRBV6-3|TRBJ2-5
TGTGCCAGCAGTTACTGGACAGGGGAAGAGACCCAGTACTTC
CASSYWTGEETQYF
>few|TRBD2|TRBV11-2|TRBJ2-2
TGTGCCAGCAGCTTAGAGGGAGGGCGGATAAACACCGGGGAGCTGTTTTTT
CASSLEGGRINTGELFF
>.|TRBD2|TRBV4-2|TRBJ2-7
TGTGCCAGCAGCCAAGTTGCAGCGGGGACCTACGAGCAGTACTTC
CASSQVAAGTYEQYF
>few|.|TRBV19|TRBJ1-5
TGTGCCAGTGGAGGGACACCTTATAGCAATCAGCCCCAGCATTTT
CASGGTPYSNQPQHF
>many|.|TRBV30|TRBJ2-6
TGTGCCTGGATACCTGGGGCCAACGTCCTGACTTTC
CAWIPGANVLTF
>few|.|TRBV4-3|TRBJ2-2
TGCGCCAGCAGCCAAGAAGGCTTCTCTAACACCGGGGAGCTGTTTTTT
CASSQEGFSNTGELFF
>many|.|TRBV29-1|TRBJ2-7
TGCAGCGCCCTCCTAGATACCTACGAGCAGTACTTC
CSALLDTYEQYF
>.|TRBD1|TRBV4-3|TRBJ1-2
TGCGCCAGCAGCCAAGAGGCTCAGGGGGCGTATGGCTACACCTTC
CASSQEAQGAYGYTF
>.|TRBD1|TRBV6-2/TRBV6-3|TRBJ2-7
TGTGCCAGCAGTTACTCAGGGGGACAGTACGAGCAGTACTTC
CASSYSGGQYEQYF
>many|.|TRBV28|TRBJ2-7
TGTGCCAGCAGTTTACCCCGGGACAATACCTACGAGCAGTACTTC
CASSLPRDNTYEQYF
>few|.|TRBV7-2|TRBJ1-3
TGTGCCAGCAGCTTATATCCGTCCTCTGGAAACACCATATATTTT
CASSLYPSSGNTIYF
>few|.|TRBV6-6|TRBJ2-3
TGTGCCAGCAGTTACTCACCACGGTACGGGGACGCCCCAGATACGCAGTATTTT
CASSYSPRYGDAPDTQYF
>once|TRBD1|TRBV13|TRBJ2-1
TGTGCCAGCAGCTATTTAGGGGGCGGCAATGAGCAGTTCTTC
CASSYLGGGNEQFF
>many|TRBD2|TRBV7-9|TRBJ2-5
TGTGCCAGCAGCTCAGCGGGAGTACAAGAGACCCAGTACTTC
CASSSAGVQETQYF
>many|.|TRBV21-1|TRBJ1-1
TGTGCCAGCAGCAAAGCTAAGGAGCCCAATGAAGCTTTCTTT
CASSKAKEPNEAFF
>.|.|TRBV27|TRBJ2-5
TGTGCCGGCAGTTTAGGGGGCCTTGGTAGCGGGAAAGAGACCCAGTACTTC
CAGSLGGLGSGKETQYF
>many|.|TRBV4-3|TRBJ1-2
TGCGCCAGCAGCCAAGAGGCGGGGCGGTCAGCCGGCGGCTACACCTTC
CASSQEAGRSAGGYTF
>.|TRBD1|TRBV9|TRBJ1-5
TGTGCCAGCAGCGTAACAGGGGGCCCCACACAGCCCCAGCATTTT
CASSVTGGPTQPQHF
>few|.|TRBV19|TRBJ2-1
TGTGCCAGTAGTATCCTTCGCAGCCACAATGAGCAGCTCTTC
CASSILRSHNEQLF
>.|.|TRBV12-3/TRBV12-4|TRBJ1-2
TGTGCCAGCGGACAACACTATGGCTACACCTTC
CASGQHYGYTF
>few|TRBD1|TRBV9|TRBJ1-2
TGTGCCAGCAGCGTAGAAGGTTCACAGGGGGTTTGGTATGGCTACACCTTC
CASSVEGSQGVWYGYTF
>.|TRBD2|TRBV7-6|TRBJ2-1
TGTGCCAGCAGCTTCGCCGTCTCTAGCGGAGCCCCATACAATGAGCAGTCCTTC
CASSFAVSSGAPYNEQSF
>few|.|TRBV3-1|TRBJ2-1
TGTGCCAGCAACGCGCCCGGCGATGAGCAGTTCTTC
CASNAPGDEQFF
>.|.|TRBV7-9|TRBJ2-7
TGTGCCAGCAGCTTGGAGGCCTTCTACGAGCAGTACTTC
CASSLEAFYEQYF
>many|.|TRBV4-1|TRBJ1-5
TGCGCCAGCAGCCAAGAATTCGGGTCTGGTCAGCCCCAGCATTTT
CASSQEFGSGQPQHF
>many|.|TRBV4-3|TRBJ2-7
TGCGCCAGCAGCCAAGAGACCACCGGCGAGCAGTACTTC
CASSQETTGEQYF
>few|.|TRBV6-1|TRBJ2-7
TGTGCCAGCACCCCTGGAAGGGGATCCTACGAGCAGTACTTC
CASTPGRGSYEQYF
>few|.|TRBV13|TRBJ2-7
TGTGCCAGCAGCTTAGGTCACGGGTCCTACGAGCAGTACTTC
CASSLGHGSYEQYF
>many|.|TRBV7-9|TRBJ1-1
TGTGCCAGCAGCTTACTTTATTCTGAAGCTTTCTTT
CASSLLYSEAFF
>.|TRBD2|TRBV27|TRBJ2-3
TGTGCCAGCAGTTTTTTGGCGGGAGCTAGCACAGATACGCAGTATTTT
CASSFLAGASTDTQYF
>few|.|TRBV4-3|TRBJ2-2
TGCGCCAGCAGCCAAGCCACAGGGAGCAGTTTTGCGGAGCTGTTTTTT
CASSQATGSSFAELFF
>few|.|TRBV5-3|TRBJ2-1
TGTGCCAGCAGCTTGGCCCACGAGGGAACCTACAATGAGCAGTTCTTC
CASSLAHEGTYNEQFF
>many|.|TRBV9|TRBJ1-5
TGTGCCAGCAGCCCGACGGAGGGTCATCAGCCCCAGCATTTT
CASSPTEGHQPQHF
>few|TRBD2|TRBV20-1|TRBJ2-7
TGCAGTGCTAGAGACGCTAGCGGGGGTCTCTACGAGCAGTACTTC
CSARDASGGLYEQYF
>.|TRBD1|TRBV6-5|TRBJ1-4
TGTGCCAGCAGTTACGGGACAGGGAATGAAAAACTGTTTTTT
CASSYGTGNEKLFF
>many|.|TRBV7-6|TRBJ2-3
TGTGCCAGCAGCCACTGGGGGGACACAGATACGCAGTATTTT
CASSHWGDTDTQYF
>.|.|TRBV4-1|TRBJ1-5
TGCGCCAGCAGCCAAGGCGCCGGGGGCGGGCAGCCCCAGCATTTT
CASSQGAGGGQPQHF
>many|.|TRBV5-1|TRBJ2-3
TGCGCCAGCAGCTTGGTACAGCCAGATACGCAGTATTTT
CASSLVQPDTQYF
>few|.|TRBV15|TRBJ2-1
TGTGCCACCAGCAGATCCGGGACTCTCTCCTACAATGAGCAGTTCTTC
CATSRSGTLSYNEQFF
>.|.|TRBV6-2/TRBV6-3|TRBJ1-5
TGTGCCAGCAGCCCCACCCACAATCAGCCCCAGCATTTT
CASSPTHNQPQHF
>many|.|TRBV29-1|TRBJ1-4
TGCAGCGTTGAAGACAGGGAGTCAACTAATGAAAAACTGTTTTTT
CSVEDRESTNEKLFF
>.|TRBD2|TRBV5-6|TRBJ2-3
TGTGCCGGCAGCTTGGGGTACCTAGCGGAACGCACAGATACGCAGTATTTT
CAGSLGYLAERTDTQYF